These 32 T cell receptor beta chains came from one sample sequenced in a study of Ad26.COV2.S vaccination and SARS-CoV-2 variants. The repertoire was sequenced with immunoSEQ multiplex PCR; TCRdb's copy has only in-frame clones and lacks some. This table has around 450,000 clones, about nine tenths appearing once. The treatment was: about 20 received Ad26.COV2.S at low or high dose, single or two shots; 5 received placebo; per-sample allocation not given. Repertoires come from day 63 after the first vaccine or placebo injection. The material was peripheral blood, obtained in a trial of Ad26.COV2.S vaccine versus placebo. The receptors derive from a person aged 18-65 years who received the Ad26.COV2.S COVID-19 vaccine or a placebo.

V and J are TRBV3-1 (or the pseudogene TRBV3-2) and TRBJ1-4, with a possible D match to TRBD1 (6 bases). The germline V gene has CDR1 LGHDT and CDR2 YNNKEL (reference sequence). The length of the CDR3 is 14 residues. The V end lost 2 bases, the J end lost 6 bases, and 10 bases lay between the germline ends. The CDR3 loop is CASSQSYRDEKLFF. The CDR3 region has the DNA TGTGCCAGCAGCCAAAGCTACAGGGATGAAAAACTGTTTTTT.

This clone was detected a few times. The CDR3 nucleotides are TGTGCCAGTAGTAGCCTAGCGGGCAGCTACAATGAGCAGTTCTTC. Encoded protein: CASSSLAGSYNEQFF. The rearrangement joins TRBV19 to TRBJ2-1; TRBD2 aligns across 8 bases. The CDR3 has 15 residues. Trimming at V came to 4 bases and at J to 3 bases, leaving 5 bases not matched to a gene. CDR1 and CDR2 (germline): LNHDA, SQIVND (reference sequence).

This chain links TRBV5-1 with TRBJ2-1; no firm D call. In germline, CDR1 is SGHRS, CDR2 YFSETQ. The CDR3 covers 12 residues. Between the trimmed V and J ends, which lost 4 bases and 7 bases, there was a span of 9 bases. This CDR3 reads CASSQRNNEQFF. The CDR3 DNA sequence: TGCGCCAGCAGCCAACGAAATAATGAGCAGTTCTTC.

The DNA for the CDR3 is TGTGCCAGCAGCTTAATGGCGGGATATCTCTACGAGCAGTACTTC. It is translated as CASSLMAGYLYEQYF. The V gene is TRBV13, the J gene TRBJ2-7, with D perhaps matching TRBD2 (6 bases). The CDR3 runs 15 residues. Between the trimmed V and J ends, which lost 2 bases and 3 bases, there was a span of 14 bases. Germline CDR1 reads PRHDT; CDR2 reads FYEKMQ (reference sequence).

This clone has just one count. V and J are TRBV4-1 and TRBJ2-2; D is unclear. Trimming stripped 8 bases from V and 0 bases from J, with 10 bases between. Germline assignment: CDR1 MGHRA and CDR2 YSYEKL. The CDR3 runs 14 residues. The CDR3 DNA reads as TGCGCCAGCCAAGATGCCGCGAACACCGGGGAGCTGTTTTTT. It yields the protein CASQDAANTGELFF.

The genes are TRBV5-1 and TRBJ2-7; D remains unclear. Germline V gives CDR1 SGHRS, CDR2 YFSETQ. V lost 0 bases, J lost 1 base, and 11 bases lay in between. The CDR3 sequence is 15 residues long. The CDR3 protein is CASSLEIALSYEQYF. CDR3 in DNA: TGCGCCAGCAGCTTGGAAATCGCGCTTTCCTACGAGCAGTACTTC.

The chain uses TRBV7-9 and TRBJ2-2; TRBD2 might be the D (5 bases). The CDR3 is 14 amino acids. Germline V gives CDR1 SEHNR, CDR2 FQNEAQ (reference sequence). The ends were cut back, 8 bases at V and 5 bases at J, with 15 bases in the middle. CDR3 sequence (DNA): TGTGCCAGCCAGCGGACGGGGTGGACCGGGGAGCTGTTTTTT. Residues: CASQRTGWTGELFF.

Points on this clone: Other DNA sequences in this sample translate to the same CDR3. The CDR3 DNA reads TGTGCCAGCAGTTCGGGGACAGATACGCAGTATTTT. This encodes CASSSGTDTQYF. V gene TRBV28 combines with J gene TRBJ2-3; D is possibly TRBD2 (5 bases). V lost 4 bases, J lost 3 bases, and 5 bases lay in between. CDR1 and CDR2 (germline): MDHEN, SYDVKM. CDR3 length: 12 amino acids.

This clone was found once. J is TRBJ1-2 and V is TRBV27; D unresolved. Trimming pared 5 bases from V and 0 bases from J, leaving 13 bases between. This CDR3 is built from 15 residues. Germline loops: CDR1 MNHEY, CDR2 SMNVEV (reference sequence). The CDR3 region has the DNA TGTGCCAGCAGTACGACCTATGCGGCTAACTATGGCTACACCTTC. Translating it yields CASSTTYAANYGYTF.

The chain is built from TRBV7-6 and TRBJ2-7; D possibly corresponds to TRBD1 (6 bases). The V gene lost 1 base and the J gene lost 4 bases, with 11 bases spanning the gap. The CDR3 has 14 residues. CDR1 is SGHVS and CDR2 is FNYEAQ in the germline V gene. CDR3 nucleotides: TGTGCCAGCAGCTTAGATCCAGGGACATACGAGCAGTACTTC. Protein product: CASSLDPGTYEQYF.

This CDR3 is CASSSREPGRNTIYF. CDR3 coding DNA: TGTGCCAGCAGTTCCAGGGAGCCCGGGAGAAACACCATATATTTT. The chain links TRBV6-5 to TRBJ1-3; D might be TRBD1 (5 bases). CDR3 length: 15 amino acids. Germline V gene lookup returns CDR1 MNHEY and CDR2 SVGAGI. Trimming shortened V by 4 bases and J by 5 bases, and 15 bases separated the two germline ends.

The gene calls are TRBV27 and TRBJ1-5, with a tentative D call TRBD1 (5 bases). Trimming shortened V by 4 bases and J by 0 bases, and 10 bases separated the two germline ends. This CDR3 is 15 amino acids long. Looked up from germline, CDR1 is MNHEY and CDR2 is SMNVEV (reference sequence). For the CDR3, the DNA is TGTGCCAGCAGTTCGTACAGGAATAGCAATCAGCCCCAGCATTTT. It encodes CASSSYRNSNQPQHF.

This clone was observed a few times. The chain recombines TRBV5-5 with TRBJ1-1, with D perhaps matching TRBD1 (5 bases). This CDR3 contains 12 residues. Germline V gene lookup returns CDR1 SGHKS and CDR2 YYEKEE (reference sequence). V was trimmed by 1 base and J by 6 bases, leaving 7 bases between them. For the CDR3, the DNA is TGTGCCAGCAGCTTGTGGGGGGCTGAAGCTTTCTTT. Translation: CASSLWGAEAFF.

The chain combines TRBV7-2 with TRBJ1-5; 8 bases are a match to TRBD1. With 2 bases clipped from V and 4 bases from J, the junction kept 4 bases outside the gene matches. The CDR3 runs to 15 residues. From germline, CDR1 is SGHTA and CDR2 FQGNSA. DNA for the CDR3: TGTGCCAGCAGCTTACGACAGGGGCCTAATCAGCCCCAGCATTTT. This codes for CASSLRQGPNQPQHF.

In nucleotides, the CDR3 is TGTGCCTGGAGCCCTTTCTTCCTAGCGGGAGGGCTTACGAAGGGGGAGCTGTTTTTT. Residues: CAWSPFFLAGGLTKGELFF. V is TRBV30 and J is TRBJ2-2; 12 bases align to TRBD2. Germline lookup yields CDR1 GTSNPN and CDR2 SVGIG (reference sequence). The CDR3 consists of 19 residues. Losses at the gene ends were 3 bases for V and 8 bases for J; bases not matched to a gene: 19. The full variable domain, its missing parts supplied by reference TRBV30 and TRBJ2-2, is SQTIHQWPATLVQPVGSPLSLECTVEGTSNPNLYWYRQAAGRGLQLLFYSVGIGQISSEVPQNLSASRPQDRQFILSSKKLLLSDSGFYLCAWSPFFLAGGLTKGELFFGEGSRLTVL.

This CDR3 is CASSQGTGSNQPQHF. The CDR3, as DNA: TGTGCCAGCAGCCAGGGGACGGGGAGCAATCAGCCCCAGCATTTT. The chain combines TRBV6-5 with TRBJ1-5, with D perhaps TRBD1 (6 bases). Per the germline V gene, CDR1 is MNHEY and CDR2 is SVGAGI. The CDR3 spans 15 residues. Trimming took 6 bases from V and 1 from J, leaving 13 bases between them.

The CDR3, as DNA: TGTGCCAGCAGTCCTCAGACAGGGATGGTCGGGGAGCTGTTTTTT. This sequence encodes CASSPQTGMVGELFF. This chain connects TRBV7-3 to TRBJ2-2; 7 nucleotides line up with TRBD1. Germline V gives CDR1 SGHTA, CDR2 FQGTGA. There are 15 residues in the CDR3. V lost 6 bases to trimming and J lost 7 bases; unmatched junction nucleotides: 11.

V gene TRBV2 combines with J gene TRBJ2-1; D is undetermined. Per germline, CDR1 SNHLY and CDR2 FYNNEI. The CDR3 loop spans 13 amino acids. The V end lost 4 bases, the J end lost 3 bases, and 7 bases lay between the germline ends. The DNA of the CDR3 is TGTGCCAGCAGTGTAGGATACTACAATGAGCAGTTCTTC. Translated, it gives CASSVGYYNEQFF. The complete variable domain, with remaining parts taken from reference TRBV2 and TRBJ2-1, reads EPEVTQTPSHQVTQMGQEVILRCVPISNHLYFYWYRQILGQKVEFLVSFYNNEISEKSEIFDDQFSVERPDGSNFTLKIRSTKLEDSAMYFCASSVGYYNEQFFGPGTRLTVL.

The chain links TRBV21-1 to TRBJ2-4; the table names TRBD2, a call not compared with the DNA. TRBV21-1 is a pseudogene locus. CDR3 size: 15 residues. The CDR3 loop is CASSKDQRERHIQYF. In DNA form, the CDR3 reads TGTGCCAGCAGCAAAGACCAGCGGGAGAGGCACATTCAGTACTTC.

The V gene is TRBV11-2, the J gene TRBJ1-6; D may be TRBD1 (6 bases). This CDR3 comprises 17 residues. Per the germline V gene, CDR1 is SGHAT and CDR2 is FQNNGV. The ends were cut back, 0 bases at V and 9 bases at J, with 18 bases in the middle. CDR3 nucleotide sequence: TGTGCCAGCAGCTTAGACGGGTCAGGGGCCAACGGTTCACCCCTCCACTTT. Translating gives CASSLDGSGANGSPLHF. Together with reference TRBV11-2 and TRBJ1-6, the CDR3 gives the full variable domain: EAGVAQSPRYKIIEKRQSVAFWCNPISGHATLYWYQQILGQGPKLLIQFQNNGVVDDSQLPKDRFSAERLKGVDSTLKIQPAKLEDSAVYLCASSLDGSGANGSPLHFGNGTRLTVT.

A note on this clone: The identical CDR3 is also encoded by other nucleotide sequences in the sample. The chain links TRBV9 to TRBJ2-1; 7 bases fit TRBD2. V lost 0 bases, J lost 5 bases, and 2 bases stayed unmatched. The CDR3 loop spans 14 amino acids. Germline values: CDR1 SGDLS, CDR2 YYNGEE. The CDR3, as DNA: TGTGCCAGCAGCGTAGCGGGAGGAGACAATGAGCAGTTCTTC. Translating gives CASSVAGGDNEQFF.

The V gene is TRBV7-9, the J gene TRBJ2-5; perhaps TRBD2 as D (5 bases). The length of the CDR3 is 13 residues. In germline, CDR1 is SEHNR, CDR2 FQNEAQ (reference sequence). The germline V and J ends were trimmed by 6 bases and 5 bases, with 13 bases remaining between them. In DNA form, the CDR3 reads TGTGCCAGCAGGGAAGGGCCGGGGGAGACCCAGTACTTC. This gives the protein CASREGPGETQYF.

The chain employs TRBV14 and TRBJ2-2; 8 nucleotides align to TRBD1. Trimming at V came to 4 bases and at J to 5 bases, leaving 9 bases not matched to a gene. CDR3 size: 16 residues. Germline V gene data show CDR1 as SGHDN and CDR2 as FVKESK. The CDR3, as DNA: TGTGCCAGCAGCCGTACGACAGGGGTTTTGACCGGGGAGCTGTTTTTT. Its protein is CASSRTTGVLTGELFF.

V gene TRBV10-3 combines with J gene TRBJ1-6, with 8 bases fitting TRBD1. With V trimmed by 8 bases and J by 7 bases, 10 bases remained unmatched. Germline CDR1 is ENHRY and CDR2 is SYGVKD. The CDR3 covers 15 residues. The CDR3 bases are TGTGCCATCGGCGCGAACAGGGGGGACAATTCACCCCTCCACTTT. Protein product: CAIGANRGDNSPLHF.

This clone has a single count. V and J are TRBV4-3 and TRBJ2-7, with 8 nucleotides matching TRBD2. V lost 1 base and J lost 0; bases outside the gene matches: 5. Germline V gene sequence: CDR1 LGHNA, CDR2 YSLEER. There are 16 residues in the CDR3. The CDR3 DNA sequence: TGCGCCAGCAGCCAAGGACTAGCGCTTAGCTCCTACGAGCAGTACTTC. Protein sequence: CASSQGLALSSYEQYF.

The chain links TRBV5-4 to TRBJ2-1; 13 bases match TRBD2. The CDR3 is 18 residues long. The germline V gene encodes CDR1 SGHNT and CDR2 YYREEE (reference sequence). J was trimmed by 8 bases and V by 4 bases; bases with no gene match: 15. The CDR3, as DNA: TGTGCCAGCAGCAGATACAGGGGGACTAGCGGGACATTCCATGAGCAGTTCTTC. This encodes CASSRYRGTSGTFHEQFF.

This chain uses TRBV9 with TRBJ2-6; no firm D call. The V gene's germline CDR1 is SGDLS and CDR2 YYNGEE. This CDR3 has 15 amino acids. Trimming removed 0 bases from V and 0 bases from J, with 4 bases in between. The CDR3 coding sequence is TGTGCCAGCAGCGTAGATGTCTCTGGGGCCAACGTCCTGACTTTC. Its translation is CASSVDVSGANVLTF.

The rearrangement uses TRBV28 and TRBJ2-1; 8 bases agree with TRBD1. The CDR3 contains 16 residues. CDR1 MDHEN and CDR2 SYDVKM come from the germline V gene. Unmatched junction bases numbered 7, after V lost 0 bases and J lost 6 bases. The CDR3 sequence: CASSLWVGTGPNEQFF. The CDR3 nucleotides are TGTGCCAGCAGTTTATGGGTCGGGACAGGACCCAATGAGCAGTTCTTC.

The CDR3 sequence is CASSTDGYSNQPQHF. The CDR3 DNA is TGTGCCAGCAGCACGGACGGTTATAGCAATCAGCCCCAGCATTTT. V is TRBV9 and J is TRBJ1-5; D call uncertain. The length of the CDR3 is 15 residues. The V gene's germline CDR1 is SGDLS and CDR2 YYNGEE. V lost 4 bases to trimming and J lost 0 bases, with 11 bases between them.

V gene TRBV4-2 combines with J gene TRBJ1-2, with a tentative D call TRBD1 (6 bases). This CDR3 spans 15 amino acids. Germline V gene data show CDR1 as LGHNA and CDR2 as YNFKEQ. The ends were cut back, 1 base at V and 2 bases at J, with 11 bases in the middle. This chain's CDR3 is CASSQAAGVNYGYTF. CDR3 DNA sequence: TGTGCCAGCAGCCAAGCCGCAGGGGTCAACTATGGCTACACCTTC.

This clone occurred once. This chain uses TRBV28 with TRBJ2-6; no clear D gene. V dropped 2 bases and J dropped 1 base, with 6 bases sitting between them. Germline CDR1 reads MDHEN; CDR2 reads SYDVKM. The CDR3 contains 15 residues. For the CDR3, the DNA is TGTGCCAGCAGTTTAACCCGATCTGGGGCCAACGTCCTGACTTTC. Translated, it gives CASSLTRSGANVLTF.

V gene TRBV2 combines with J gene TRBJ2-7; no definite D call. This CDR3 comprises 13 residues. Germline V gene data show CDR1 as SNHLY and CDR2 as FYNNEI. The germline V and J ends were trimmed by 8 bases and 4 bases, with 15 bases remaining between them. CDR3 residues: CASRPVGGYEQYF. The CDR3 bases are TGTGCCAGCCGCCCGGTCGGCGGTTACGAGCAGTACTTC.